The clone carrying this T cell receptor (beta chain) was recorded many times. Its antigen is currently unknown. The data were taken from a study of T-cell memory formation after mild COVID-19. Turning to the study itself: Clustering of TCRs was largely donor specific. General observations from the study: The main location of contracting CD4+ clones was CM and EM, and that of contracting CD8+ clones was EMRA. The study detected some responding clones in pre-infection memory, suggesting cross-reactive memory joined.

CDR1 and CDR2 from the germline V gene are SGHTA and FQGNSA. Trimming took 3 bases from V and 1 from J; bases not matched to a gene: 7. CDR3 size: 17 residues. Via MiXCR, TCRdb re-called the 5' RACE reads, giving one row per CDR3 protein. The sample lists 350,000 to 500,000 distinct CDR3 sequences, roughly 18% occurring once. The clonotype originates from a man younger than 30 who had mild COVID-19 (a few samples of this study predate the infection). Cell type and time point are not known. The sample consisted of PBMCs or a T cell subset sorted from them (not recorded which). The genes are TRBV7-2 and TRBJ2-3; 10 bases match TRBD2. The CDR3 bases are TGTGCCAGCAGCTTCCGCCTAGCGGGGGACCGCACAGATACGCAGTATTTT. Encoded protein: CASSFRLAGDRTDTQYF.